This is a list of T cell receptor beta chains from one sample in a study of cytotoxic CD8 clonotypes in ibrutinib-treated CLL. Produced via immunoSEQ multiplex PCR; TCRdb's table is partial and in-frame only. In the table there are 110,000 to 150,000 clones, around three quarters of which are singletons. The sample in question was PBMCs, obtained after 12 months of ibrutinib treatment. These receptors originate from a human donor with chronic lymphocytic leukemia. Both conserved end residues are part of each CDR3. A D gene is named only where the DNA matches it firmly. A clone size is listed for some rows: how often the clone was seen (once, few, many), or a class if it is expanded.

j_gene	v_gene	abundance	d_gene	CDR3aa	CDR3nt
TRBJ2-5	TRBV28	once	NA	CASSSAGQETQYF	TGTGCCAGCAGTTCAGCGGGCCAAGAGACCCAGTACTTC
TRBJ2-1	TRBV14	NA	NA	CASSQRGTGRAYNEQFF	TGTGCCAGCAGCCAAAGAGGGACGGGACGGGCCTACAATGAGCAGTTCTTC
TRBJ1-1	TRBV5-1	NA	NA	CASSVGSMNTEAFF	TGCGCCAGCAGCGTGGGGAGTATGAACACTGAAGCTTTCTTT
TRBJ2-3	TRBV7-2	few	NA	CASSLDRGRPTDTQYF	TGTGCCAGCAGCCTTGATAGGGGCCGACCCACAGATACGCAGTATTTT
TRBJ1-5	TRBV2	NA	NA	CASSEGEGLPQHF	TGTGCCAGCAGTGAAGGGGAAGGTCTGCCCCAGCATTTT
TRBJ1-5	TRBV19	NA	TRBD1	CASSETGPDQPQHF	TGTGCCAGTAGCGAGACAGGGCCGGATCAGCCCCAGCATTTT
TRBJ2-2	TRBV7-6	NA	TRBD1	CASSPRQGTNTGELFF	TGTGCCAGCAGCCCAAGACAGGGGACGAACACCGGGGAGCTGTTTTTT
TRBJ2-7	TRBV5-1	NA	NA	CASSLVGGQSSYEQYF	TGCGCCAGCAGCTTGGTGGGGGGACAGAGCTCCTACGAGCAGTACTTC
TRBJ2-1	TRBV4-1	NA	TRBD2	CASSKALAGAGNEQFF	TGCGCCAGCAGCAAAGCTCTAGCGGGAGCAGGCAATGAGCAGTTCTTC
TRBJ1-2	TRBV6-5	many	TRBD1	CASSGGQGYGYTF	TGTGCCAGCAGTGGGGGACAGGGTTACGGCTACACCTTC
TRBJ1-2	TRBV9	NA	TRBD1	CASSPQGAKYGYTF	TGTGCCAGCAGCCCACAGGGGGCAAAGTATGGCTACACCTTC
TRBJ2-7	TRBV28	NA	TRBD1	CASTLTGKHEQYF	TGTGCCAGCACCCTGACAGGGAAACACGAGCAGTACTTC
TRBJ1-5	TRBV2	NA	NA	CASSIGSGSNQPQHF	TGTGCCAGCAGTATCGGTTCTGGGAGCAATCAGCCCCAGCATTTT
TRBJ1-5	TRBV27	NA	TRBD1	CASSLRQGGRNQPQHF	TGTGCCAGCAGTTTGCGACAGGGTGGGCGCAATCAGCCCCAGCATTTT
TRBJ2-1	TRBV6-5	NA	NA	CASSSKGANPYNEQFF	TGTGCCAGCAGTTCCAAAGGGGCGAACCCCTACAATGAGCAGTTCTTC
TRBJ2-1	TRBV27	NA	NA	CASSTWGGPSYNEQFF	TGTGCCAGCTCCACTTGGGGCGGGCCCTCCTACAATGAGCAGTTCTTC
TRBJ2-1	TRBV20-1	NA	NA	CSASNFEQFF	TGCAGTGCTAGCAATTTTGAGCAGTTCTTC
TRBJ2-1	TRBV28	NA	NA	CASSSLPGFYNEQFF	TGTGCCAGCAGTTCCCTCCCGGGGTTCTACAATGAGCAGTTCTTC
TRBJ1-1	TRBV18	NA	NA	CASSPPAGKDTEAFF	TGTGCCAGCTCACCACCGGCGGGGAAGGACACTGAAGCTTTCTTT
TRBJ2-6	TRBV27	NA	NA	CASSFLGRANVLTF	TGTGCCAGCAGTTTTTTAGGCAGGGCCAACGTCCTGACTTTC
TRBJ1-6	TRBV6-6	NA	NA	CASSDPLGVRNSPLHF	TGTGCCAGCAGCGACCCCTTAGGGGTTCGTAATTCACCCCTCCACTTT
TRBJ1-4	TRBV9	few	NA	CASSPTLTGPGNEKLFF	TGTGCCAGCAGCCCAACCCTGACCGGGCCAGGAAATGAAAAACTGTTTTTT
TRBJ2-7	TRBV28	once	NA	CASSSPTGPYEQYF	TGTGCCAGCAGTTCCCCGACGGGGCCCTACGAGCAGTACTTC
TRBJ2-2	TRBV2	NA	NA	CASLRGAELFF	TGTGCCAGCTTAAGGGGCGCGGAGCTGTTTTTT
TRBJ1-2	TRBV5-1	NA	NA	CASRGGRTRDYGYTF	TGCGCCAGCAGGGGAGGGAGGACGCGAGACTATGGCTACACCTTC
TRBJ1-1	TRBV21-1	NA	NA	CASSANRGGGRWTEAFF	TGTGCCAGCAGCGCAAACAGGGGGGGAGGACGATGGACTGAAGCTTTCTTT
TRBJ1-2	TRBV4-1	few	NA	CASSQIGRQDGYTF	TGCGCCAGCAGCCAAATCGGCAGGCAAGATGGCTACACCTTC
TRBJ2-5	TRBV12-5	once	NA	CASGLGRRETQYF	TGTGCTAGTGGTTTAGGACGTCGGGAGACCCAGTACTTC
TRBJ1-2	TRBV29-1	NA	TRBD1	CSVGTGDYGYTF	TGCAGCGTTGGGACAGGGGACTATGGCTACACCTTC
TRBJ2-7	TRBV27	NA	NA	CASSSTPYEQYF	TGTGCCAGCAGTTCCACCCCCTACGAGCAGTACTTC